These T cell receptor beta chains were read from a single sample in a study of Graves' ophthalmopathy and Graves' hyperthyroidism. TCRdb passed the multiplex PCR reads through MiXCR, listing each CDR3 protein once. The sample comprises about 390,000 distinct CDR3 sequences, approximately 18% of which are singletons, and 2.4% rests with the top ten. Sequenced input: peripheral blood. The receptors shown here come from an adult woman with stable Graves' hyperthyroidism. Each CDR3 is given with its conserved first and last residue. D genes are given only for firm matches. Clone size is given for some rows only: seen once, a few or many times, or a class if the clone is expanded.

.	many	TRBV19	TRBJ1-5	CASSGLLGQPQHF	TGTGCCAGTAGTGGGTTACTGGGCCAGCCCCAGCATTTT
.	few	TRBV19	TRBJ2-2	CASTQGSAGELFF	TGTGCCAGTACTCAAGGGAGCGCCGGGGAGCTGTTTTTT
.	many	TRBV20-1	TRBJ1-3	CSASKDPGAGNTIYF	TGCAGTGCTAGTAAGGACCCGGGCGCTGGAAACACCATATATTTT
.	many	TRBV7-2	TRBJ2-5	CASSLSGVETQYF	TGTGCCAGCAGCTTATCGGGGGTCGAGACCCAGTACTTC
.	.	TRBV5-1	TRBJ2-2	CASTDMTGELFF	TGCGCCAGCACAGATATGACCGGGGAGCTGTTTTTT
TRBD2	many	TRBV10-3	TRBJ2-7	CAIGASGISYEQYF	TGTGCCATTGGGGCTAGCGGCATTTCCTACGAGCAGTACTTC
.	.	TRBV9	TRBJ2-5	CASSTRGPQETQYF	TGTGCCAGCAGCACCAGGGGCCCTCAAGAGACCCAGTACTTC
TRBD1	many	TRBV12-3/TRBV12-4	TRBJ2-4	CASKPGQGDGIKYF	TGTGCCAGCAAACCGGGACAGGGTGACGGCATTAAGTACTTC
.	many	TRBV6-4	TRBJ1-1	CASSRDTDTEAFF	TGTGCCAGCAGTCGGGACACAGACACTGAAGCTTTCTTT
TRBD2	many	TRBV11-2	TRBJ2-7	CASSPRTSAYEQYF	TGTGCCAGCAGCCCCCGAACTAGCGCCTACGAGCAGTACTTC
.	.	TRBV20-1	TRBJ2-2	CSARKTGGTGELFF	TGCAGTGCTCGGAAGACAGGCGGCACCGGGGAGCTGTTTTTT
.	many	TRBV12-3/TRBV12-4	TRBJ2-5	CASTGSQETQYF	TGTGCCAGCACGGGGTCCCAAGAGACCCAGTACTTC
TRBD1	many	TRBV7-2	TRBJ1-6	CASSSRTGAINPLHF	TGTGCCAGCAGCTCCCGAACAGGGGCAATTAATCCCCTCCACTTT
.	many	TRBV27	TRBJ2-2	CASSFSSWNTGELFF	TGTGCCAGCAGTTTCTCTAGCTGGAACACCGGGGAGCTGTTTTTT
.	many	TRBV19	TRBJ2-5	CASSITGKETQYF	TGTGCCAGTAGTATAACGGGGAAGGAGACCCAGTACTTC
.	many	TRBV29-1	TRBJ2-2	CSVEVDVGSATGELFF	TGCAGCGTTGAAGTCGACGTCGGATCGGCCACCGGGGAGCTGTTTTTT
.	.	TRBV6-1	TRBJ2-7	CASSGWQADYEQYF	TGTGCCAGCAGTGGCTGGCAGGCAGACTACGAGCAGTACTTC
TRBD2	many	TRBV20-1	TRBJ2-2	CSATSSGDTGELFF	TGCAGTGCTACTTCTAGCGGCGACACCGGGGAGCTGTTTTTT
TRBD1	many	TRBV28	TRBJ1-5	CASSIKTGDPGQPQHF	TGTGCCAGCAGTATAAAGACAGGGGACCCGGGTCAGCCCCAGCATTTT
.	few	TRBV4-3	TRBJ1-5	CASSQDRTDPADQPQHF	TGCGCCAGCAGCCAAGATCGGACGGACCCCGCGGATCAGCCCCAGCATTTT
TRBD1	.	TRBV11-1	TRBJ2-2	CASRIRQGALTGELFF	TGTGCCAGCAGGATTAGACAGGGGGCGCTCACCGGGGAGCTGTTTTTT
TRBD2	many	TRBV28	TRBJ2-5	CASSLLTSGRETQYF	TGTGCCAGCAGTTTATTGACTAGCGGGAGAGAGACCCAGTACTTC
.	.	TRBV20-1	TRBJ2-7	CSARDRPPGRPYEQYF	TGCAGTGCTAGAGATCGACCCCCCGGTAGGCCCTACGAGCAGTACTTC
.	.	TRBV4-1	TRBJ1-1	CASSRGTIGNTEAFF	TGCGCCAGCAGCCGAGGGACAATTGGAAACACTGAAGCTTTCTTT
.	many	TRBV12-3/TRBV12-4	TRBJ2-2	CASSLEGGGAAGELFF	TGTGCCAGCAGCCTGGAGGGGGGGGGAGCGGCCGGGGAGCTGTTTTTT
.	few	TRBV5-1	TRBJ1-2	CASSLILGGYGYTF	TGCGCCAGCAGCTTGATTCTCGGGGGCTATGGCTACACCTTC
TRBD1	.	TRBV4-1	TRBJ2-5	CASSQPGQHQETQYF	TGCGCCAGCAGCCAGCCGGGACAGCACCAAGAGACCCAGTACTTC
.	many	TRBV28	TRBJ2-7	CASSLTRVHEQYF	TGTGCCAGCAGTTTAACCAGGGTGCACGAGCAGTACTTC
TRBD1	many	TRBV29-1	TRBJ2-7	CSALTGTTYEQYF	TGCAGCGCTCTGACAGGGACAACCTACGAGCAGTACTTC
.	.	TRBV28	TRBJ1-5	CASNEMTGRNQPQHF	TGTGCCAGCAACGAAATGACAGGTCGCAATCAGCCCCAGCATTTT
.	.	TRBV4-2	TRBJ1-2	CASSQVSAVPDGYTF	TGTGCCAGCAGCCAAGTCTCGGCGGTTCCGGATGGCTACACCTTC
TRBD1	many	TRBV7-2	TRBJ2-5	CASSKITGGVETQYF	TGTGCCAGCAGCAAGATAACAGGGGGCGTAGAGACCCAGTACTTC
.	once	TRBV19	TRBJ1-1	CASSFLGVGGANTEAFF	TGTGCCAGTAGTTTCCTCGGGGTCGGTGGGGCCAACACTGAAGCTTTCTTT
TRBD2	many	TRBV20-1	TRBJ2-5	CSAQIAGNGQETQYF	TGCAGTGCCCAGATAGCGGGAAACGGGCAAGAGACCCAGTACTTC
TRBD2	many	TRBV15	TRBJ2-7	CATSSPRRAGVYEQYF	TGTGCCACCAGCAGCCCCCGTCGGGCGGGGGTCTACGAGCAGTACTTC
TRBD1	few	TRBV4-1	TRBJ1-2	CASSQKDRGTNYGYTF	TGCGCCAGCAGCCAAAAAGACAGGGGCACTAACTATGGCTACACCTTC
TRBD1	once	TRBV6-1	TRBJ2-1	CASTPDRAAVNEQFF	TGTGCCAGCACCCCGGACAGGGCGGCAGTCAATGAGCAGTTCTTC
TRBD1	many	TRBV6-5	TRBJ2-2	CASTVPRTGAGELFF	TGTGCCAGCACCGTCCCCCGGACAGGGGCGGGGGAGCTGTTTTTT
.	many	TRBV4-1	TRBJ1-2	CASSREGRSSPYGYTF	TGCGCCAGCAGCCGAGAGGGGCGATCCAGCCCCTATGGCTACACCTTC
.	.	TRBV5-5	TRBJ1-6	CASSLEYFVGNSPLHF	TGTGCCAGCAGCTTGGAATATTTCGTCGGGAATTCACCCCTCCACTTT
.	many	TRBV12-3/TRBV12-4	TRBJ1-2	CASRGINNYGYTF	TGTGCCAGCAGAGGCATTAATAACTATGGCTACACCTTC
.	many	TRBV7-6	TRBJ2-1	CASSLVAWDKQFF	TGTGCCAGCAGCTTAGTGGCCTGGGACAAGCAGTTCTTC
TRBD1	.	TRBV11-1	TRBJ2-7	CASSQGGVRGLYEQYF	TGTGCCAGCAGCCAGGGGGGCGTCAGGGGGCTCTACGAGCAGTACTTC
TRBD2	.	TRBV11-1	TRBJ2-7	CASSPPLAGGFYEQYF	TGTGCCAGCAGCCCGCCACTAGCGGGAGGATTCTACGAGCAGTACTTC
.	.	TRBV6-1	TRBJ1-1	CASSDHREKAFF	TGTGCCAGCAGTGATCACAGGGAGAAAGCTTTCTTT
TRBD1	many	TRBV28	TRBJ1-5	CASSGPLGQGRNQPQHF	TGTGCCAGCAGTGGGCCCCTCGGACAGGGGCGCAATCAGCCCCAGCATTTT
.	many	TRBV3-1	TRBJ2-7	CASSLEGQEQYF	TGTGCCAGCAGCCTGGAAGGACAGGAGCAGTACTTC
TRBD1	many	TRBV28	TRBJ2-5	CASSSQRQGTQETQYF	TGTGCCAGCAGTTCCCAACGACAGGGTACACAAGAGACCCAGTACTTC
.	few	TRBV19	TRBJ2-6	CASSIGGSSGANVLTF	TGTGCCAGTAGTATAGGGGGCAGCTCTGGGGCCAACGTCCTGACTTTC